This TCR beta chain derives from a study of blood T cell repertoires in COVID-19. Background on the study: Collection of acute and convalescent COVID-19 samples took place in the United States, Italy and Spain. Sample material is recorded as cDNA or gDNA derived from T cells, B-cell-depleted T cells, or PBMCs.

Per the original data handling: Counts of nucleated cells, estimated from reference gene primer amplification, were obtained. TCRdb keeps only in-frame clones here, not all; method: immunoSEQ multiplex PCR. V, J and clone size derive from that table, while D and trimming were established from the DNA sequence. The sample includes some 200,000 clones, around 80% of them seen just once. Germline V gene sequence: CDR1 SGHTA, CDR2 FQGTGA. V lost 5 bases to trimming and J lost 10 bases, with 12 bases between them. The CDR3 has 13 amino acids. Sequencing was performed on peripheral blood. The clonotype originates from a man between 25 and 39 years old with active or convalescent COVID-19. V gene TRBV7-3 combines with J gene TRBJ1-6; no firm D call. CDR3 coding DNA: TGTGCCAGCAGCGTTTCTCTAATATCACCCCTCCACTTT. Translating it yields CASSVSLISPLHF.